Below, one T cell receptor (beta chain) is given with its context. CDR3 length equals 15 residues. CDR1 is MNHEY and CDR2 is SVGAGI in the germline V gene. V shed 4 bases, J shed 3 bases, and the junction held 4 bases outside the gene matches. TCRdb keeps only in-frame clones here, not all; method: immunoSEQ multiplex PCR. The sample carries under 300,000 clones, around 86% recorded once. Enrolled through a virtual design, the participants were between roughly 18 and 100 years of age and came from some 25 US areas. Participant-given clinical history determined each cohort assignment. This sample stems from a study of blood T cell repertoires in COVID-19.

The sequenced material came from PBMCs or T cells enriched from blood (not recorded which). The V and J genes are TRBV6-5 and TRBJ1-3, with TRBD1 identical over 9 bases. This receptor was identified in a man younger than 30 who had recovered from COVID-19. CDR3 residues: CASSWDRENGNTIYF. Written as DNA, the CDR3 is TGTGCCAGCAGTTGGGACAGGGAAAATGGAAACACCATATATTTT.